Shown below are 21 T cell receptor beta chains from a single sample sequenced in a study of T cell changes during pregnancy in multiple sclerosis. Sequenced by immunoSEQ multiplex PCR; TCRdb stores in-frame clones only, minus some. The table lists 85,000 to 95,000 clones, 91% of them singletons. The specimen was peripheral blood, collected after pregnancy. These receptors were obtained from a female donor in good health, enrolled as a control in a pregnancy study.

The chain is built from TRBV7-9 and TRBJ2-1; D remains unclear. The CDR3 runs to 13 residues. The germline V gene encodes CDR1 SEHNR and CDR2 FQNEAQ (reference sequence). Trimming pared 2 bases from V and 7 bases from J, leaving 9 bases between. This CDR3 reads CASSLPYKNEQFF. CDR3 in DNA: TGTGCCAGCAGCTTACCATACAAGAATGAGCAGTTCTTC.

V is TRBV6-1 and J is TRBJ1-1; the match to TRBD1 covers 7 bases. Germline CDR1 reads MNHNS; CDR2 reads SASEGT. This CDR3 region has 14 residues. V lost 4 bases and J lost 5; bases outside the gene matches: 7. The CDR3 sequence: CASSASGGSTEAFF. Written as DNA, the CDR3 is TGTGCCAGCAGTGCCTCAGGGGGAAGTACTGAAGCTTTCTTT.

This clone was recorded only once. The chain couples TRBV5-1 to TRBJ1-1; D may be TRBD1 (5 bases). The V end was cut by 4 bases, the J end by 4 bases, with 17 bases between. The CDR3 length is 15 residues. CDR1 SGHRS and CDR2 YFSETQ come from the germline V gene. The CDR3 bases are TGCGCCAGCAGCCCCCCGGGGGTTCGGTCCACTGAAGCTTTCTTT. It yields the protein CASSPPGVRSTEAFF.

V gene TRBV29-1 combines with J gene TRBJ2-1, with 9 bases fitting TRBD2. Germline V lookup: CDR1 SQVTM, CDR2 ANQGSEA. The CDR3 length is 14 residues. V shed 6 bases, J shed 6 bases, and the junction held 9 bases outside the gene matches. The CDR3 DNA is TGCAGCGTAGTCCTAGCGGGGCGCCTCAATGAGCAGTTCTTC. It specifies CSVVLAGRLNEQFF.

The chain has TRBV28 and TRBJ1-2; 7 bases map to TRBD1. The CDR3 extends over 14 amino acids. Germline V gene sequence: CDR1 MDHEN, CDR2 SYDVKM. Trimming cost V 4 bases and J 3 bases; bases outside gene matches: 5. The CDR3 coding sequence is TGTGCCAGCAGTTCCTTGACAGGGTACTATGGCTACACCTTC. Amino acids: CASSSLTGYYGYTF.

The chain is built from TRBV19 and TRBJ2-2; 10 bases line up with TRBD2. CDR1 and CDR2 (germline): LNHDA, SQIVND (reference sequence). Trimming cost V 5 bases and J 4 bases; bases outside gene matches: 4. This CDR3 comprises 15 residues. CDR3 coding DNA: TGTGCCAGTAGTTTTAGCGGGGGGTCCACCGGGGAGCTGTTTTTT. Amino acid sequence: CASSFSGGSTGELFF.

The chain couples TRBV5-6 to TRBJ1-2; unclear D gene. The CDR3 is made up of 14 amino acids. CDR1 and CDR2 from the germline V gene are SGHDT and YYEEEE. V was cut by 0 bases and J by 2 bases, with 8 bases left in between. CDR3 in DNA: TGTGCCAGCAGCTTGGGGAGGCGGAACTATGGCTACACCTTC. It translates to CASSLGRRNYGYTF.

This clone has a handful of counts. The chain uses TRBV7-9 and TRBJ1-1; no reliable D call. CDR1 and CDR2 (germline): SEHNR, FQNEAQ (reference sequence). The V end was cut by 5 bases, the J end by 8 bases, with 3 bases between. The CDR3 is 9 amino acids. CDR3 bases: TGTGCCAGCAGCCCGGAAGCTTTCTTT. It is translated as CASSPEAFF. The complete variable domain, with remaining parts taken from reference TRBV7-9 and TRBJ1-1, reads DTGVSQNPRHKITKRGQNVTFRCDPISEHNRLYWYRQTLGQGPEFLTYFQNEAQLEKSRLLSDRFSAERPKGSFSTLEIQRTEQGDSAMYLCASSPEAFFGQGTRLTVV.

CDR3: CASSSIGANQPQHF. DNA for the CDR3: TGTGCCAGCAGCTCCATAGGGGCTAATCAGCCCCAGCATTTT. The rearrangement joins TRBV5-6 to TRBJ1-5; a possible D gene is TRBD1 (5 bases). The CDR3 contains 14 residues. CDR1 and CDR2 (germline): SGHDT, YYEEEE. With 3 bases removed from V and 4 bases from J, the gap between germline ends came to 11 bases.

The gene calls are TRBV9 and TRBJ2-7; 8 nucleotides align to TRBD1. Germline CDR1 and CDR2: SGDLS and YYNGEE. CDR3 length: 15 residues. The V gene end was trimmed by 3 bases and the J gene end by 6 bases; junction bases not matched to a gene: 11. The CDR3: CASSASGGVLGEQYF. The CDR3 DNA follows: TGTGCCAGCAGCGCCTCAGGGGGCGTTTTGGGCGAGCAGTACTTC.

The chain recombines TRBV4-2 with TRBJ2-3, with TRBD2 identical over 9 bases. The ends lost 3 bases at V and 2 bases at J; junction bases unmatched: 6. The CDR3 totals 16 residues. Germline CDR1 LGHNA, CDR2 YNFKEQ. CDR3: CASSQAGGGVTDTQYF. DNA for the CDR3: TGTGCCAGCAGCCAGGCGGGCGGGGGGGTCACAGATACGCAGTATTTT.

V usage is TRBV13 and J usage is TRBJ2-7; TRBD2 agrees at 11 bases. The germline V gene has CDR1 PRHDT and CDR2 FYEKMQ (reference sequence). The CDR3 is made up of 16 amino acids. V lost 2 bases to trimming and J lost 6 bases; unmatched junction nucleotides: 9. Here the CDR3 DNA reads TGTGCCAGCAGCTTATGGGAGCTAGCGGGGGGAAGCGAGCAGTACTTC. Translation gives CASSLWELAGGSEQYF.

The CDR3 reads CASSYASGNQPQHF. CDR3 sequence (DNA): TGTGCCAGCAGTTACGCTAGTGGAAATCAGCCCCAGCATTTT. The chain carries TRBV6-6 and TRBJ1-5; D is uncertain. Germline values: CDR1 MNHNY, CDR2 SVGAGI (reference sequence). The CDR3 is made up of 14 amino acids. Trimming removed 2 bases from V and 4 bases from J, with 9 bases in between.

The chain has TRBV7-3 and TRBJ1-1; a possible D gene is TRBD1 (6 bases). Germline values: CDR1 SGHTA, CDR2 FQGTGA. This CDR3 region has 14 residues. V was clipped by 5 bases and J by 1 base, with 11 bases between them. The CDR3 region is CASSPQGTNTEAFF. The CDR3 DNA reads TGTGCCAGCAGCCCGCAGGGGACGAACACTGAAGCTTTCTTT. The full variable domain, rest sourced from reference TRBV7-3 and TRBJ1-1, is GAGVSQTPSNKVTEKGKYVELRCDPISGHTALYWYRQSLGQGPEFLIYFQGTGAADDSGLPNDRFFAVRPEGSVSTLKIQRTERGDSAVYLCASSPQGTNTEAFFGQGTRLTVV.

V gene TRBV5-5 combines with J gene TRBJ2-1; 9 bases match TRBD2. J lost 7 bases, V lost 4 bases, and 21 bases had no gene match. The germline CDR1 and CDR2 sequences are SGHKS and YYEKEE (reference sequence). The CDR3 sequence is 19 residues long. The CDR3 nucleotides read TGTGCCAGCAGCAACGGAGGTAGCGGGGGTTTGGGGGGGCTGAATGAGCAGTTCTTC. Its protein is CASSNGGSGGLGGLNEQFF.

This clone has more than one count but fewer than ten. CDR3 nucleotide sequence: TGCGCCAGCAGTGAGGCCGGGAAAAACATTCAGTACTTC. This translates into CASSEAGKNIQYF. The chain is built from TRBV10-2 and TRBJ2-4; no firm D call. CDR1 is WSHSY and CDR2 is SAAADI in the germline V gene. The length of the CDR3 is 13 residues. V was clipped by 2 bases and J by 4 bases, with 6 bases between them.

J is TRBJ1-3 and V is TRBV14; D not certain. With 2 bases removed from V and 0 bases from J, the gap between germline ends came to 11 bases. CDR3 length equals 16 residues. CDR1 and CDR2 (germline): SGHDN, FVKESK. As DNA, the CDR3 is TGTGCCAGCAGCCAACTGAACGTAGTCTCTGGAAACACCATATATTTT. It yields the protein CASSQLNVVSGNTIYF.

The count of this clone is one. The rearrangement joins TRBV5-8 to TRBJ2-1; 13 nucleotides align to TRBD2. Looked up from germline, CDR1 is SGHTS and CDR2 is YDEGEE. CDR3 length equals 14 residues. Trimming took 2 bases from V and 10 from J; bases not matched to a gene: 3. CDR3 protein: CASSLLAGGQEQFF. The CDR3, as DNA: TGTGCCAGCAGCTTACTAGCGGGGGGGCAAGAGCAGTTCTTC.

The chain is built from TRBV7-8 and TRBJ2-1; the match to TRBD2 covers 10 bases. CDR3 size: 16 residues. V gave up 0 bases and J gave up 3 bases; unmatched junction bases: 2. Germline CDR1 and CDR2: SGHVS and FQNEAQ. CDR3: CASSLAAGGLYNEQFF. The CDR3 DNA follows: TGTGCCAGCAGCTTAGCAGCGGGGGGGCTCTACAATGAGCAGTTCTTC.

The genes are TRBV9 and TRBJ2-3; perhaps TRBD2 as D (7 bases). Germline V gives CDR1 SGDLS, CDR2 YYNGEE. This CDR3 spans 15 amino acids. The V end lost 3 bases, the J end lost 7 bases, and 18 bases lay between the germline ends. In DNA form, the CDR3 reads TGTGCCAGCAGCGGGAGTAGGGGGGGGGCAAATACGCAGTATTTT. It encodes CASSGSRGGANTQYF.

This rearrangement joins TRBV30 to TRBJ2-2; D is perhaps TRBD2 (5 bases). The CDR3 is made up of 12 amino acids. V lost 2 bases and J lost 13, with 14 bases in between. CDR1 and CDR2 from the germline V gene are GTSNPN and SVGIG (reference sequence). In DNA, the CDR3 is TGTGCCTGGAGTCCAGCCACGGGGTGGCTGTTTTTT. Translating it yields CAWSPATGWLFF. Filled out from reference TRBV30 and TRBJ2-2, the complete variable domain reads SQTIHQWPATLVQPVGSPLSLECTVEGTSNPNLYWYRQAAGRGLQLLFYSVGIGQISSEVPQNLSASRPQDRQFILSSKKLLLSDSGFYLCAWSPATGWLFFGEGSRLTVL.